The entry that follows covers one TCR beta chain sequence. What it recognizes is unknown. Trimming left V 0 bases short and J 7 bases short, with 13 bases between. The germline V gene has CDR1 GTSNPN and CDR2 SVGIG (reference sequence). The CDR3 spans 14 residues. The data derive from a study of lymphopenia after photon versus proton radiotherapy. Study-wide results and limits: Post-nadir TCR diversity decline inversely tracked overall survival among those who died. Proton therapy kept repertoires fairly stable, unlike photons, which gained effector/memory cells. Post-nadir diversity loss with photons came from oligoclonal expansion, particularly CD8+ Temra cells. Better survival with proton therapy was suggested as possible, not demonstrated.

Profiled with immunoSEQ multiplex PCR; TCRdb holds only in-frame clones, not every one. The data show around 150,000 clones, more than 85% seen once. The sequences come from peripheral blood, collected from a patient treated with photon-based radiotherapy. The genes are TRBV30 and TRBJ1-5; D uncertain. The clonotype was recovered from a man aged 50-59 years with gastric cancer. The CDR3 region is CAWSVRGSLQPQHF. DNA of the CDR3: TGTGCCTGGAGTGTACGAGGGTCGTTACAGCCCCAGCATTTT.